These 12 T cell receptor beta chains came from one sample sequenced in a study of T cells after yellow fever vaccination. TCRdb independently ran MiXCR on the 5' RACE reads; one entry per CDR3 protein. The sample has approximately 550,000 distinct CDR3 sequences, about 19% seen once. The sequenced sample was PBMCs, obtained 15 days after the yellow fever booster vaccination. These TCRs come from a young man who received the YFV17D yellow fever vaccine.

This clonotype was seen at least ten times. The J gene is TRBJ2-3, the V gene TRBV7-6, with a weak D call TRBD2 (6 bases). The CDR3 covers 13 residues. Germline CDR1 reads SGHVS; CDR2 reads FNYEAQ. Trimming cost V 8 bases and J 4 bases, with 13 bases left between them. The CDR3: CASGSWGADTQYF. Here the CDR3 DNA reads TGTGCCAGCGGATCTTGGGGGGCAGATACGCAGTATTTT.

This clonotype occurred a few times. V and J are TRBV4-3 and TRBJ2-1, with D possibly TRBD2 on 5 matching bases. The CDR3 contains 14 residues. V dropped 4 bases and J dropped 4 bases, with 11 bases sitting between them. Germline V gene data show CDR1 as LGHNA and CDR2 as YSLEER. The CDR3 protein is CASSLDREYNEQFF. The DNA of the CDR3 is TGCGCCAGCAGCCTAGATCGGGAATACAATGAGCAGTTCTTC.

The chain couples TRBV5-1 to TRBJ2-1; 7 nucleotides match TRBD2. J was trimmed by 1 base and V by 3 bases; bases with no gene match: 7. The germline V gene has CDR1 SGHRS and CDR2 YFSETQ. The CDR3 runs 16 residues. CDR3 coding DNA: TGCGCCAGCAGCTCGGTCGGAGCGGGATCCTACAATGAGCAGTTCTTC. Protein product: CASSSVGAGSYNEQFF.

This clonotype was detected a few times. CDR3 in DNA: TGTGCCAGCAGTTGGACAGGGAAGGGGGTTTACGAGCAGTACTTC. Translated: CASSWTGKGVYEQYF. This chain connects TRBV27 to TRBJ2-7; TRBD1 matches at 8 bases. The CDR3 has 15 residues. V was pared by 4 bases and J by 4 bases, with 9 bases of the junction left unmatched. Per germline, CDR1 MNHEY and CDR2 SMNVEV (reference sequence).

The chain combines TRBV20-1 with TRBJ2-1, with TRBD2 matching over 8 bases. This CDR3 has 16 amino acids. The V gene end was trimmed by 3 bases and the J gene end by 6 bases; junction bases not matched to a gene: 13. The germline V gene has CDR1 DFQATT and CDR2 SNEGSKA (reference sequence). The CDR3, as DNA: TGCAGTGCTAGTGAGTTTAACAGCGGGAGAGGCAATGAGCAGTTCTTC. Translated: CSASEFNSGRGNEQFF.

The chain recombines TRBV20-1 with TRBJ2-5; 11 bases match TRBD1. Germline lookup yields CDR1 DFQATT and CDR2 SNEGSKA (reference sequence). J lost 4 bases, V lost 1 base, and 5 bases had no gene match. The CDR3 length is 15 residues. This CDR3 is CSARAGQGARETQYF. The CDR3 DNA reads as TGCAGTGCTAGAGCTGGACAGGGGGCTCGAGAGACCCAGTACTTC.

This clonotype was found a few times. The rearrangement joins TRBV6-5 to TRBJ2-3, with a tentative D call TRBD2 (5 bases). V was cut by 0 bases and J by 3 bases, with 16 bases left in between. The CDR3 consists of 17 residues. Germline assignment: CDR1 MNHEY and CDR2 SVGAGI. The CDR3 spells CASSYSSGRATTDTQYF. Written as DNA, the CDR3 is TGTGCCAGCAGTTACTCGAGTGGGAGAGCGACGACAGATACGCAGTATTTT.

The chain couples TRBV20-1 to TRBJ1-6; no clear D. Germline V lookup: CDR1 DFQATT, CDR2 SNEGSKA (reference sequence). V lost 2 bases, J lost 5 bases, and 16 bases lay in between. CDR3 length equals 16 residues. The DNA of the CDR3 is TGCAGTGCTAGACCCAAACCGGGTGTGGATAATTCACCCCTCCACTTT. This translates into CSARPKPGVDNSPLHF.

This clonotype was observed a handful of times. The chain links TRBV7-2 to TRBJ2-7; D gene ambiguous. This CDR3 spans 14 amino acids. Trimming took 4 bases from V and 2 from J, leaving 12 bases between them. Germline-derived CDR1 and CDR2 are SGHTA and FQGNSA. The CDR3 DNA reads as TGTGCCAGCAGCTCCACCAGTGCCACCTACGAGCAGTACTTC. Amino acids: CASSSTSATYEQYF. Filled out from reference TRBV7-2 and TRBJ2-7, the complete variable domain reads GAGVSQSPSNKVTEKGKDVELRCDPISGHTALYWYRQSLGQGLEFLIYFQGNSAPDKSGLPSDRFSAERTGGSVSTLTIQRTQQEDSAVYLCASSSTSATYEQYFGPGTRLTVT.

In its sample, this clonotype was seen a few times. CDR3 nucleotides: TGTGCCATCAGTCTGGATCAAGGGTCCGCAGATACGCAGTATTTT. Residues: CAISLDQGSADTQYF. The chain links TRBV10-3 to TRBJ2-3; no firm D call. V was shortened by 5 bases and J by 4 bases, with 16 bases between the two germline ends. CDR1 is ENHRY and CDR2 is SYGVKD in the germline V gene. This CDR3 comprises 15 residues.

This clonotype has only a few counts. This chain uses TRBV6-2 or TRBV6-3 with TRBJ2-4, with TRBD1 matching over 8 bases. Germline assignment: CDR1 MNHEY and CDR2 SVGEGT. This CDR3 has 14 amino acids. J lost 0 bases, V lost 9 bases, and 4 bases had no gene match. The CDR3: CASWTGRAKNIQYF. The CDR3 nucleotides are TGTGCCAGTTGGACAGGGCGAGCCAAAAACATTCAGTACTTC.

The chain is built from TRBV7-9 and TRBJ2-2, with D maybe TRBD1 (7 bases). The V end lost 8 bases, the J end lost 4 bases, and 14 bases lay between the germline ends. Germline values: CDR1 SEHNR, CDR2 FQNEAQ (reference sequence). The CDR3 extends over 14 amino acids. CDR3 in amino acids: CASRYQGGTGELFF. Written as DNA, the CDR3 is TGTGCCAGCCGTTACCAGGGGGGCACCGGGGAGCTGTTTTTT.